The TCR beta chain described here comes from a study of cytomegalovirus exposure and HLA in healthy donors. Germline-derived CDR1 and CDR2 are SGHTS and YDEGEE. The length of the CDR3 is 18 residues. V trimming: 0 bases; J trimming: 0 bases; junction bases outside the gene matches: 4. Only in-frame clones appear in the TCRdb table, and some are missing; sequencing was by immunoSEQ multiplex PCR. The data contain tens of thousands of clones, nearly 96% of them singletons. The TCR was taken from a woman aged 18-35 years in good health and CMV-seropositive. This chain joins TRBV5-8 and TRBJ2-7; TRBD2 matches at 15 bases. The sample comprised PBMCs. Here the CDR3 reads CASSLGGLAGGNSYEQYF. In DNA form, the CDR3 reads TGTGCCAGCAGCTTGGGGGGACTAGCGGGAGGCAACTCCTACGAGCAGTACTTC. Based on the CDR3 plus reference TRBV5-8 and TRBJ2-7, the full variable domain is EAGVTQSPTHLIKTRGQQATLRCSPISGHTSVYWYQQALGLGLQFLLWYDEGEERNRGNFPPRFSGRQFPNYSSELNVNALELEDSALYLCASSLGGLAGGNSYEQYFGPGTRLTVT.